These 27 T cell receptor beta chains originate from one sample sequenced in a study of T cell responses to AZD1222 COVID-19 vaccine. Clones were read by immunoSEQ multiplex PCR, and TCRdb kept only the in-frame ones, dropping some. The data contain some 98,000 clones, approximately 84% of them singletons. The sequenced sample was peripheral blood, obtained 28 days after the second AZD1222 dose. The receptors here all came from an adult who received the AZD1222 COVID-19 vaccine.

The chain uses TRBV11-2 and TRBJ2-7; D unresolved. The germline V gene encodes CDR1 SGHAT and CDR2 FQNNGV. The V end lost 2 bases, the J end lost 7 bases, and 12 bases lay between the germline ends. The CDR3 spans 13 residues. CDR3 amino acids: CASSLLLVLEQYF. The DNA for the CDR3 is TGTGCCAGCAGCTTACTGTTGGTTTTGGAGCAGTACTTC.

The chain recombines TRBV11-2 with TRBJ2-7; D may be TRBD2 (6 bases). The CDR3 has 15 amino acids. Germline V gives CDR1 SGHAT, CDR2 FQNNGV. The V gene lost 5 bases and the J gene lost 3 bases, with 17 bases spanning the gap. The CDR3 here is CASSGGFGPNYEQYF. The CDR3 nucleotides are TGTGCCAGCAGCGGGGGGTTCGGGCCCAACTACGAGCAGTACTTC.

This chain connects TRBV2 to TRBJ2-5; D might be TRBD2 (6 bases). This CDR3 region has 12 residues. Germline loops: CDR1 SNHLY, CDR2 FYNNEI. With 8 bases removed from V and 0 bases from J, the gap between germline ends came to 7 bases. CDR3 DNA: TGTGCCAGCTGCGGGGACCAAGAGACCCAGTACTTC. As protein: CASCGDQETQYF.

V is TRBV5-8 and J is TRBJ1-5; no clear D. The CDR3 has 14 amino acids. The V gene lost 2 bases and the J gene lost 3 bases, with 9 bases spanning the gap. In germline, CDR1 is SGHTS, CDR2 YDEGEE. CDR3 protein: CASSFGENNQPQHF. CDR3 nucleotides: TGTGCCAGCAGCTTTGGGGAGAACAATCAGCCCCAGCATTTT.

The rearrangement joins TRBV5-5 to TRBJ2-7; D unclear. Germline V gene sequence: CDR1 SGHKS, CDR2 YYEKEE (reference sequence). Trimming removed 7 bases from V and 4 bases from J, with 18 bases in between. The CDR3 loop spans 14 amino acids. CDR3 in amino acids: CASDISIVSYEQYF. CDR3 in DNA: TGTGCCAGCGATATATCGATAGTCTCATACGAGCAGTACTTC.

The rearrangement links TRBV5-1 to TRBJ2-1, with 8 bases aligning to TRBD2. The germline V gene has CDR1 SGHRS and CDR2 YFSETQ. The V segment lost 1 base and the J segment 7 bases; nucleotides outside the gene matches: 7. This CDR3 region has 15 residues. CDR3: CASSLTGTRNNEQFF. CDR3 nucleotides: TGCGCCAGCAGCTTGACCGGGACTAGAAATAATGAGCAGTTCTTC.

The count of this clone is one. The chain joins TRBV19 to TRBJ1-2; 7 bases fit TRBD1. The ends lost 6 bases at V and 7 bases at J; junction bases unmatched: 11. This CDR3 has 14 residues. Germline V CDR1 and CDR2: LNHDA, SQIVND (reference sequence). The CDR3 loop reads CASSLTGRMSGYTF. CDR3 nucleotide sequence: TGTGCCAGTAGCCTGACAGGGCGGATGTCTGGCTACACCTTC.

This sequence joins TRBV9 and TRBJ1-6; maybe TRBD1 (6 bases). The CDR3 is 14 residues long. Trimming took off 0 bases at V and 11 bases at J, with 12 bases between the two ends. Germline V CDR1 and CDR2: SGDLS, YYNGEE. The CDR3 spells CASSVAGGLTPLHF. CDR3 nucleotides: TGTGCCAGCAGCGTAGCCGGGGGCTTGACACCCCTCCACTTT.

The J gene is TRBJ2-2, the V gene TRBV6-5; 9 bases line up with TRBD1. The V and J ends lost 8 bases and 0 bases, in that order; junction bases with no gene match: 4. Germline V gene lookup returns CDR1 MNHEY and CDR2 SVGAGI. The CDR3 is made up of 15 amino acids. The CDR3: CASWNRGPNTGELFF. CDR3 sequence (DNA): TGTGCCAGCTGGAACAGGGGGCCGAACACCGGGGAGCTGTTTTTT.

The CDR3 DNA reads TGTGCCATCACGCGGGACAATGTCAATGAGCAGTTCTTC. Translated: CAITRDNVNEQFF. The genes are TRBV10-3 and TRBJ2-1; D tentatively fits TRBD1 or TRBD2 (6 bases each). The germline V and J ends were trimmed by 7 bases and 6 bases, with 13 bases remaining between them. The CDR3 spans 13 residues. CDR1 ENHRY and CDR2 SYGVKD come from the germline V gene.

V usage is TRBV11-3 and J usage is TRBJ1-2; D gene ambiguous. Germline CDR1 is SGHNT and CDR2 is YENEEA. This CDR3 has 15 amino acids. The ends were cut back, 0 bases at V and 3 bases at J, with 11 bases in the middle. As DNA, the CDR3 is TGTGCCAGCAGCTTAGAGGACGGTCAGTACTATGGCTACACCTTC. It is translated as CASSLEDGQYYGYTF.

This clone was detected only a few times. The chain has TRBV11-2 and TRBJ2-2; D possibly corresponds to TRBD2 (6 bases). Germline CDR1 and CDR2: SGHAT and FQNNGV. The CDR3 sequence is 15 residues long. V lost 0 bases and J lost 3, with 8 bases in between. The CDR3 here is CASSLERGDTGELFF. The CDR3 DNA follows: TGTGCCAGCAGCTTAGAGCGGGGCGACACCGGGGAGCTGTTTTTT.

The genes are TRBV25-1 and TRBJ2-1; 11 nucleotides align to TRBD1. This CDR3 is 16 amino acids long. Germline CDR1 reads MGHDK; CDR2 reads SYGVNS. The V and J ends lost 9 bases and 8 bases, in that order; junction bases with no gene match: 15. The CDR3 nucleotides are TGTGCCAGTCCTGGGACAGGGGGTTCCCCTGGCCATGAGCAGTTCTTC. The encoded protein is CASPGTGGSPGHEQFF.

This chain connects TRBV9 to TRBJ1-4, with D uncertain. The CDR3 contains 13 residues. The germline V and J ends were trimmed by 4 bases and 8 bases, with 12 bases remaining between them. The germline gives CDR1 SGDLS, CDR2 YYNGEE. The CDR3 nucleotides are TGTGCCAGCAGCCGGGAGGGTGGAGAAAAACTGTTTTTT. Translation gives CASSREGGEKLFF.

The rearrangement uses TRBV14 and TRBJ2-7; unclear D gene. Germline V lookup: CDR1 SGHDN, CDR2 FVKESK. Trimming removed 2 bases at V and 6 bases at J, with 14 bases between. The CDR3 has 14 residues. The CDR3 DNA is TGTGCCAGCAGCCAATCTCGGAAAAGGGTCGAGCAGTACTTC. This codes for CASSQSRKRVEQYF.

The chain employs TRBV7-8 and TRBJ1-3; D may be TRBD1 (5 bases). The ends were cut back, 1 base at V and 4 bases at J, with 8 bases in the middle. The CDR3 totals 14 residues. Germline CDR1 reads SGHVS; CDR2 reads FQNEAQ. CDR3 loop: CASSLGDVGNTIYF. CDR3 nucleotide sequence: TGTGCCAGCAGCTTAGGGGACGTAGGAAACACCATATATTTT. Together with reference TRBV7-8 and TRBJ1-3, the CDR3 gives the full variable domain: GAGVSQSPRYKVAKRGQDVALRCDPISGHVSLFWYQQALGQGPEFLTYFQNEAQLDKSGLPSDRFFAERPEGSVSTLKIQRTQQEDSAVYLCASSLGDVGNTIYFGEGSWLTVV.

The chain combines TRBV7-2 with TRBJ1-5; D gene uncertain. V shed 1 base and J shed 7 bases, with 11 bases lying between them. Germline V gives CDR1 SGHTA, CDR2 FQGNSA. This CDR3 is built from 14 residues. Here the CDR3 reads CASSLDRWNQPQHF. As DNA, the CDR3 is TGTGCCAGCAGCTTAGATCGGTGGAACCAGCCCCAGCATTTT.

The chain recombines TRBV2 with TRBJ1-1; D gene unclear. CDR3 length: 9 residues. Germline V CDR1 and CDR2: SNHLY, FYNNEI. Trimming left V 9 bases short and J 3 bases short, with 2 bases between. The CDR3 loop is CASHTEAFF. The CDR3 DNA reads as TGTGCCAGTCACACTGAAGCTTTCTTT.

The rearrangement links TRBV11-1 to TRBJ2-1; unclear D gene. The V end lost 1 base, the J end lost 4 bases, and 8 bases lay between the germline ends. Germline CDR1 is SGHAT and CDR2 is FQDESV (reference sequence). This CDR3 is built from 14 residues. CDR3 in amino acids: CASSLDQVYNEQFF. The CDR3 DNA sequence: TGTGCCAGCAGCTTAGATCAGGTATACAATGAGCAGTTCTTC.

The CDR3 DNA reads as TGTGCCACCAGTGACGGACAGAAAGAGACCCAGTACTTC. Translation gives CATSDGQKETQYF. V is TRBV24-1 and J is TRBJ2-5; D perhaps matches TRBD1 (6 bases). The CDR3 totals 13 residues. Germline lookup yields CDR1 KGHDR and CDR2 SFDVKD. Trimming stripped 4 bases from V and 3 bases from J, with 8 bases between.

The chain links TRBV15 to TRBJ1-5, with 9 bases fitting TRBD1. Germline V CDR1 and CDR2: LNHNV, YYDKDF (reference sequence). The length of the CDR3 is 17 residues. The trim removed 5 bases at V and 0 bases at J, leaving 8 bases unmatched. CDR3 nucleotide sequence: TGTGCCACCAGCTCCCGGACAGGGGCGTATAGCAATCAGCCCCAGCATTTT. Residues: CATSSRTGAYSNQPQHF.

This clone has just a few counts. The chain couples TRBV3-1 (or the pseudogene TRBV3-2) to TRBJ2-5, with 9 bases fitting TRBD2. This CDR3 has 15 amino acids. Germline V gene sequence: CDR1 LGHDT, CDR2 YNNKEL (reference sequence). V shed 4 bases, J shed 3 bases, and the junction held 6 bases outside the gene matches. CDR3: CASSLRTSVKETQYF. For the CDR3, the DNA is TGTGCCAGCAGCCTTCGGACTAGCGTGAAAGAGACCCAGTACTTC.

The rearrangement links TRBV3-1 (or the pseudogene TRBV3-2) to TRBJ2-5; 15 positions match TRBD2. This CDR3 contains 17 residues. The germline CDR1 and CDR2 sequences are LGHDT and YNNKEL (reference sequence). With V trimmed by 3 bases and J by 6 bases, 8 bases remained unmatched. As DNA, the CDR3 is TGTGCCAGCAGCCAGGGACTAGCGGGGGGAACCCGGAAGACCCAGTACTTC. Protein sequence: CASSQGLAGGTRKTQYF.

This clone occurred a few times. The gene calls are TRBV7-9 and TRBJ2-1; 9 bases match TRBD2. Trimming removed 5 bases from V and 4 bases from J; junction bases left unmatched: 12. CDR3 size: 17 residues. Germline CDR1 SEHNR, CDR2 FQNEAQ (reference sequence). The CDR3 region has the DNA TGTGCCAGCAGCCCACGCCATGAGCGGGGGGTATACAATGAGCAGTTCTTC. Encoded protein: CASSPRHERGVYNEQFF.

The chain links TRBV3-1 (or the pseudogene TRBV3-2) to TRBJ1-5, with a weak D call TRBD1 (6 bases). CDR1 and CDR2 (germline): LGHDT, YNNKEL (reference sequence). This CDR3 is built from 12 residues. Deletions cut 2 bases from V and 11 bases from J, with 10 bases between. CDR3: CASSQKGGSQHF. The DNA of the CDR3 is TGTGCCAGCAGCCAAAAGGGGGGGTCCCAGCATTTT.

The rearrangement joins TRBV9 to TRBJ2-1; TRBD1 matches at 7 bases. Germline assignment: CDR1 SGDLS and CDR2 YYNGEE. The CDR3 sequence is 16 residues long. V shed 4 bases and J 4 bases; nucleotides not matched to a gene: 11. In DNA, the CDR3 is TGTGCCAGCAGCTTACTTCAGGGACAGCATTACAATGAGCAGTTCTTC. Amino acid sequence: CASSLLQGQHYNEQFF.

The chain couples TRBV18 to TRBJ2-7; no definite D call. The CDR3 covers 13 residues. V shed 3 bases and J shed 3 bases, with 9 bases lying between them. Germline CDR1 and CDR2: KGHSH and LQKENI. CDR3 sequence (DNA): TGTGCCAGCTCACCGGTTGAAGACTACGAGCAGTACTTC. This encodes CASSPVEDYEQYF.